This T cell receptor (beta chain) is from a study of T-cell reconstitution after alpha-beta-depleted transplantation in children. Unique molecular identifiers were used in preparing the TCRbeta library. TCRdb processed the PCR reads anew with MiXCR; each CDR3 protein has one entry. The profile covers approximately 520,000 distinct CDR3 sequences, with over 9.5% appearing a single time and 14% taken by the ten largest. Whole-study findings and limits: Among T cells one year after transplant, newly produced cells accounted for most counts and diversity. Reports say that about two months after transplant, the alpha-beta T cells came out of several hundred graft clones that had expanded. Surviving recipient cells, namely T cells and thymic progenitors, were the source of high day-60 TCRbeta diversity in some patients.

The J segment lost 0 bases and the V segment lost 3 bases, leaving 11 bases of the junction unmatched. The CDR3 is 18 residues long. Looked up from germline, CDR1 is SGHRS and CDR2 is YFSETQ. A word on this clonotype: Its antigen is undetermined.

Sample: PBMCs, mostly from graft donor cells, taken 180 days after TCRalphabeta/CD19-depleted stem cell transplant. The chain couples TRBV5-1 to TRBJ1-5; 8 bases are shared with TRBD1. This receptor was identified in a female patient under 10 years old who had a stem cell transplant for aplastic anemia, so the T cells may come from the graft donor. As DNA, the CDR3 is TGCGCCAGCAGCTCCGACAGGGGATGGGTGTATAGCAATCAGCCCCAGCATTTT. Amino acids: CASSSDRGWVYSNQPQHF.